Listed below are T cell receptor beta chains from one sample, sequenced in a study of cytomegalovirus exposure and HLA in healthy donors. Method: immunoSEQ multiplex PCR; TCRdb's copy keeps in-frame clones and lacks some. Among roughly 180,000 clones listed, around 79% were seen once. Sequencing was done on a sample of PBMCs. Receptors originate from a female donor in good health and CMV-seronegative. Each CDR3 is given with its conserved first and last residue. D genes are given only for firm matches. For some rows the clone size is stated as once, few or many, or as a class when expanded; others skip it.

abundance | j_gene | v_gene | d_gene | CDR3nt | CDR3aa
once | TRBJ1-5 | TRBV6-5 | TRBD1 | TGTGCCAGCAGTTACCCGGCAGGGGGAGGTCAGCCCCAGCATTTT | CASSYPAGGGQPQHF
few | TRBJ1-1 | TRBV5-1 | - | TGCGCCAGCAGCTTGGACAGCTTGAACACTGAAGCTTTCTTT | CASSLDSLNTEAFF
once | TRBJ2-7 | TRBV7-9 | - | TGTGCCAGCAGCTTGTTAGTGGTTCCCTACGAGCAGTACTTC | CASSLLVVPYEQYF
- | TRBJ2-3 | TRBV2 | TRBD1 | TGTGCCAGTCGGACAGGGGGAGATACGCAGTATTTT | CASRTGGDTQYF
- | TRBJ2-2 | TRBV4-3 | TRBD2 | TGCGCCAGCAGCCAGCCTAGCGGGAGGAACACCGGGGAGCTGTTTTTT | CASSQPSGRNTGELFF
- | TRBJ1-2 | TRBV6-5 | TRBD1 | TGTGCCAGCAGTCCGACAGGGTTGGGAGGCTACACCTTC | CASSPTGLGGYTF
- | TRBJ2-3 | TRBV2 | - | TGTGCCAGCAGTGGGAGCGGGAGCACAGATACGCAGTATTTT | CASSGSGSTDTQYF
- | TRBJ2-7 | TRBV19 | - | TGTGCCAGTAGTATGGTTCGGGAAAGCTACGAGCAGTACTTC | CASSMVRESYEQYF
- | TRBJ1-3 | TRBV13 | TRBD1 | TGTGCCAGCAGCACCCAGGGGGCGGCTGGAAACACCATATATTTT | CASSTQGAAGNTIYF
- | TRBJ1-2 | TRBV7-9 | - | TGTGCCAGCAGCTTAGAGGTCAGCAGGGGCTATGGCTACACCTTC | CASSLEVSRGYGYTF
- | TRBJ2-2 | TRBV30 | TRBD2 | TGTGCCTGGAGTGTAAAAAGGACTAGCGAGTTCACCGGGGAGCTGTTTTTT | CAWSVKRTSEFTGELFF
few | TRBJ2-7 | TRBV6-1 | - | TGTGCCAGCACAGGTGCCGTCAGGGGCAGCTACGAGCAGTACTTC | CASTGAVRGSYEQYF
- | TRBJ2-1 | TRBV7-9 | TRBD2 | TGTGCCAGCAGGGCCGGGACTACGGATAACAATGAGCAGTTCTTC | CASRAGTTDNNEQFF
- | TRBJ1-5 | TRBV7-9 | TRBD1 | TGTGCCAGCAGCCAAACAGGGGTGGGTCAGCCCCAGCATTTT | CASSQTGVGQPQHF
- | TRBJ1-4 | TRBV4-1 | TRBD1 | TGCGCCAGCAGCCAAGATCCAGGGGGCGTTGAAAAACTGTTTTTT | CASSQDPGGVEKLFF
once | TRBJ1-1 | TRBV5-1 | - | TGCGCCAGCAGCTCAAGGACAGCTTTGGGGACTGAAGCTTTCTTT | CASSSRTALGTEAFF
- | TRBJ2-7 | TRBV6-1 | - | TGTGCCAGCAGTGAAGAGGGCAGGGGTTTCTCCTACGAGCAGTACTTC | CASSEEGRGFSYEQYF
few | TRBJ2-3 | TRBV30 | - | TGTGCCTGGAGCGAGGGACACTCTAGCACAGATACGCAGTATTTT | CAWSEGHSSTDTQYF
once | TRBJ1-1 | TRBV28 | - | TGTGCCAGCAGGTTAGGAGGGGCCGGTAGAACTGAAGCTTTCTTT | CASRLGGAGRTEAFF
- | TRBJ2-3 | TRBV9 | - | TGTGCCAGCAGCGTAGAGGCACTAGCTAGCACAGATACGCAGTATTTT | CASSVEALASTDTQYF
few | TRBJ1-1 | TRBV19 | - | TGTGCCAGTAGTATGGGCAGGGAAGTTTGGACTGAAGCTTTCTTT | CASSMGREVWTEAFF
- | TRBJ2-7 | TRBV4-3 | - | TGCGCCAGCAGCCAAGATGGGGACACCCTCTACGAGCAGTACTTC | CASSQDGDTLYEQYF
- | TRBJ2-7 | TRBV4-1 | TRBD2 | TGCGCCAGCAGCCAAGATTTCGGGACTAGGGGCTACGAGCAGTACTTC | CASSQDFGTRGYEQYF
once | TRBJ1-4 | TRBV7-9 | TRBD1 | TGTGCCAGCAGCTCGAGGGGGCTTAATGAAAAACTGTTTTTT | CASSSRGLNEKLFF
- | TRBJ1-5 | TRBV7-2 | - | TGTGCCAGCAGCCCGGGGACACCTAGCAATCAGCCCCAGCACTTT | CASSPGTPSNQPQHF
- | TRBJ2-7 | TRBV28 | TRBD2 | TGTGCCAGCAGAACCTATAGCGGGAACTTATACGAGCAGTACTTC | CASRTYSGNLYEQYF
- | TRBJ1-3 | TRBV9 | TRBD1 | TGTGCCAGCAGCGTAGCCCCAATGTCAGGGGGAGGAAACACCATATATTTT | CASSVAPMSGGGNTIYF
- | TRBJ2-7 | TRBV28 | TRBD1 | TGTGCCAGCAGGAACAGGGGAGTGGGTTACGAGCAGTACTTC | CASRNRGVGYEQYF
- | TRBJ2-7 | TRBV27 | TRBD1 | TGTGCCAGCAGCCGACCGGGACAGGGTATCGACGAGCAGTACTTC | CASSRPGQGIDEQYF
- | TRBJ1-1 | TRBV19 | - | TGTGCCAGTAGTATTGGACAGTACACTGAAGCTTTCTTT | CASSIGQYTEAFF
few | TRBJ2-7 | TRBV6-1 | - | TGTGCCAGCAGTGCCCGGACTGGCGCCAACGAGCAGTACTTC | CASSARTGANEQYF
- | TRBJ1-6 | TRBV7-2 | TRBD1 | TGTGCCAGCAGCTTGCGTGGACAGGCTAATTCACCCCTCCACTTT | CASSLRGQANSPLHF
- | TRBJ2-7 | TRBV7-7 | - | TGTGCTAGCAGCTCCCTCCCCCCCGACGGACAGCGCTCCTACGAGCAGTACTTC | CASSSLPPDGQRSYEQYF
- | TRBJ1-2 | TRBV5-6 | - | TGTGCCAGCCTGGGAGGGGAAACCTATGGCTACACCTTC | CASLGGETYGYTF
- | TRBJ2-7 | TRBV28 | - | TGTGCCAGCAGTTTGTTACAGGGCCCCTCCTACGAGCAGTACTTC | CASSLLQGPSYEQYF
- | TRBJ1-3 | TRBV9 | - | TGTGCCAGCAGCGTAGCTTCCGGAAACACCATATATTTT | CASSVASGNTIYF
- | TRBJ2-1 | TRBV19 | - | TGTGCCAGTAGTAAGCCCCCCCTCAATGAGCAGTTCTTC | CASSKPPLNEQFF
few | TRBJ2-7 | TRBV29-1 | TRBD2 | TGCAGCGTTGAGGGTTTTAGCGGGAGAGGATACGAGCAGTACTTC | CSVEGFSGRGYEQYF
- | TRBJ1-1 | TRBV27 | TRBD1 | TGTGCCAGCAGTTTCTGGACAGGGGGCTCTGGGGAAGCTTTCTTT | CASSFWTGGSGEAFF
- | TRBJ2-7 | TRBV28 | - | TGTGCCAGCAGGCGCGGAGGGGGCGGGTACGAGCAGTACTTC | CASRRGGGGYEQYF
once | TRBJ2-7 | TRBV7-6 | - | TGTGCCAGCAGCTTAGGTGGCACAGGGTTCGAGCAGTACTTC | CASSLGGTGFEQYF
- | TRBJ2-3 | TRBV2 | TRBD1 | TGTGCCAGCGGAGACAGGGGGCGCAGTCCAGATACGCAGTATTTT | CASGDRGRSPDTQYF
- | TRBJ2-5 | TRBV14 | - | TGTGCCAGCAGCCAAGATAGGTTGAGGTGGGAGACCCAGTACTTC | CASSQDRLRWETQYF
few | TRBJ1-1 | TRBV7-2 | TRBD1 | TGTGCCAGCAGCTCCCGACAGGGGCGGGGGTACACTGAAGCTTTCTTT | CASSSRQGRGYTEAFF
- | TRBJ2-3 | TRBV2 | TRBD2 | TGTGCCAGCAGTGGCACTAGCGGGAGGGCCGATACGCAGTATTTT | CASSGTSGRADTQYF
few | TRBJ1-1 | TRBV28 | - | TGTGCCAGCAGTTTACCCCTAAGGGGGACTGAAGCTTTCTTT | CASSLPLRGTEAFF
few | TRBJ2-6 | TRBV28 | - | TGTGCCAGCAGCCCGGACAGTAGCTCCTCTGGGGCCAACGTCCTGACTTTC | CASSPDSSSSGANVLTF
- | TRBJ2-5 | TRBV7-9 | - | TGTGCCAGCAGCCCTGACTACGTAGGGACCCAGTACTTC | CASSPDYVGTQYF
once | TRBJ1-3 | TRBV11-3 | TRBD1 | TGTGCCAGCAGCGACAGGGCAGATGGAAACACCATATATTTT | CASSDRADGNTIYF
- | TRBJ2-3 | TRBV4-3 | TRBD2 | TGCGCCAGCAGCCAAGCGGGAGGAGATACGCAGTATTTT | CASSQAGGDTQYF
- | TRBJ2-4 | TRBV6-5 | TRBD1 | TGTGCCAGCAGTGCCGACAGGGTTAAAAACAGTCAGTACTTC | CASSADRVKNSQYF
- | TRBJ1-5 | TRBV19 | TRBD1 | TGTGCCAGTAGTTCCCCCCTCTGGACAGGGAGCAATCAGCCCCAGCATTTT | CASSSPLWTGSNQPQHF
- | TRBJ2-1 | TRBV6-4 | TRBD2 | TGTGCCAGCAGTGACTCGAACGGGGGGGCTGGAGAGCAGTTCTTC | CASSDSNGGAGEQFF
once | TRBJ2-7 | TRBV28 | - | TGTGCCAGCACCCCGAGCTCCTACGAGCAGTACTTC | CASTPSSYEQYF
once | TRBJ2-3 | TRBV10-3 | TRBD2 | TGTGCCATCAGTGAGGCGGGGGGCACAGATACGCAGTATTTT | CAISEAGGTDTQYF
- | TRBJ2-7 | TRBV11-2 | TRBD1 | TGTGCCAGCAGCCAACCCAGGGGGCGTCTGGACGAGCAGTACTTC | CASSQPRGRLDEQYF
- | TRBJ2-5 | TRBV19 | - | TGTGCCAGTAGTATGCTGTTAGGAGTCCGGGAGACCCAGTACTTC | CASSMLLGVRETQYF